This TCR beta chain emerged from a study of regulatory T cells in long-lasting Graves disease. Study overall: Antithyroid drug exposure in newly diagnosed Graves' patients had lasted under 3 months.

This clonotype was counted a few times. Time point indicated: newly diagnosed GD, antithyroid drugs for less than 3 months. Generation of the TCR library employed RNA extracted from PBMCs. Building the TCR beta libraries relied on iRepertoire HTBI primers, and CDR3 regions underwent Arm-PCR. TCRdb ran MiXCR on the multiplex PCR reads and lists one entry per CDR3 protein. The data contain around 450,000 distinct CDR3 sequences, 15% to 20% of them seen just once; the ten biggest clones take up 10% to 15%. Trimming pared 0 bases from V and 2 bases from J, leaving 14 bases between. Germline loops: CDR1 SEHNR, CDR2 FQNEAQ (reference sequence). The CDR3 totals 16 residues. The same sample was also studied in work on T cells in Graves' hyperthyroidism and ophthalmopathy.

This sequence was found in a man aged 40-55 years with Graves disease. This sequence joins TRBV7-9 and TRBJ2-7; D gene ambiguous. The starting material was peripheral blood mononuclear cells (PBMCs), obtained at new diagnosis, from a patient treated with antithyroid drugs. The CDR3 spells CASSLALGLQAYEQYF. CDR3 in DNA: TGTGCCAGCAGCTTAGCGCTCGGGCTACAAGCCTACGAGCAGTACTTC.